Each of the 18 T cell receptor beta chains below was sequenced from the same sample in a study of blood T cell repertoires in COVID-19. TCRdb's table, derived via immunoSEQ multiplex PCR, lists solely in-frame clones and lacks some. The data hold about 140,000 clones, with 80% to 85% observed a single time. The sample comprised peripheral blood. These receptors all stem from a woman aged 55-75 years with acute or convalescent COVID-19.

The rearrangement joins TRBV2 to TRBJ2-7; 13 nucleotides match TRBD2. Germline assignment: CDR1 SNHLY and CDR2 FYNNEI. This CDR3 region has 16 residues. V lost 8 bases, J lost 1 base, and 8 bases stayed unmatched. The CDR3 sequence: CASLGLAGVWSYEQYF. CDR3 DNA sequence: TGTGCCAGCCTAGGACTAGCGGGAGTTTGGTCCTACGAGCAGTACTTC.

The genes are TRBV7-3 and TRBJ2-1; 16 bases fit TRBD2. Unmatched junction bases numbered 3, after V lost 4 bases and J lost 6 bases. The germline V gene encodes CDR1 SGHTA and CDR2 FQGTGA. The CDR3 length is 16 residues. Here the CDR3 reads CASSSGLAGGGNEQFF. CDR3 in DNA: TGTGCCAGCAGCTCGGGACTAGCGGGAGGGGGCAATGAGCAGTTCTTC.

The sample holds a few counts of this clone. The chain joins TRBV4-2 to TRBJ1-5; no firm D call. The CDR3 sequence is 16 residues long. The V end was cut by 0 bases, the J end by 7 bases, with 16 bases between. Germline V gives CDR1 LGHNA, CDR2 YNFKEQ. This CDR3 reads CASSQEDRVLDQPQHF. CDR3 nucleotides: TGTGCCAGCAGCCAAGAGGATCGAGTTCTAGACCAGCCCCAGCATTTT.

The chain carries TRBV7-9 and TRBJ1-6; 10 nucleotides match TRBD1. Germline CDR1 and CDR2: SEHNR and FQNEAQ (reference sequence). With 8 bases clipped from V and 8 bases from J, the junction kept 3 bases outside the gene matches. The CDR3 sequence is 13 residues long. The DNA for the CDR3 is TGTGCCAGCGCCGGGACAGGGGATTCACCCCTCCACTTT. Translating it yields CASAGTGDSPLHF.

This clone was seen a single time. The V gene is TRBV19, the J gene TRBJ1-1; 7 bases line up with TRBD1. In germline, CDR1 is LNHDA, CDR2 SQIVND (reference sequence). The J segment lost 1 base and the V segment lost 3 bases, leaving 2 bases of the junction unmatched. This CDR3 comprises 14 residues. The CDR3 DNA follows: TGTGCCAGTAGTATGGGACAGCCGAACACTGAAGCTTTCTTT. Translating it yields CASSMGQPNTEAFF.

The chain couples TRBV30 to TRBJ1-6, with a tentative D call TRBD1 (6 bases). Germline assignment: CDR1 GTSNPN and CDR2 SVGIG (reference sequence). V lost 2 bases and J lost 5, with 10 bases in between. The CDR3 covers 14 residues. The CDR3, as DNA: TGTGCCTGGAGTCGGGACAATAATAATTCACCCCTCCACTTT. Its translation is CAWSRDNNNSPLHF.

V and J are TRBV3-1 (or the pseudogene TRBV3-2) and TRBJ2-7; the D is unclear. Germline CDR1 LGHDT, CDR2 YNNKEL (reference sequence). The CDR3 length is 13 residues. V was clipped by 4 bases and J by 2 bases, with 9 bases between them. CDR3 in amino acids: CASSPEPTYEQYF. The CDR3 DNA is TGTGCCAGCAGCCCCGAGCCGACCTACGAGCAGTACTTC.

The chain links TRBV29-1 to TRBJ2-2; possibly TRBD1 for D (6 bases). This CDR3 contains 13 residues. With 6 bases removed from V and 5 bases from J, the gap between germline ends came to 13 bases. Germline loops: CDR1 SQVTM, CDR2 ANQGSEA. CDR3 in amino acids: CSVGTTLTGELFF. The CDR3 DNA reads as TGCAGCGTCGGGACAACCCTAACCGGGGAGCTGTTTTTT.

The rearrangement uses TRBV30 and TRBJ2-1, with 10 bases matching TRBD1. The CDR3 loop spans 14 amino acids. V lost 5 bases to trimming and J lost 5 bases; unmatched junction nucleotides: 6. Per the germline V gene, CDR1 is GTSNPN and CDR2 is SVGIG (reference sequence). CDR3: CAWAPGQGHNEQFF. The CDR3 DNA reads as TGTGCCTGGGCACCGGGACAGGGGCACAATGAGCAGTTCTTC.

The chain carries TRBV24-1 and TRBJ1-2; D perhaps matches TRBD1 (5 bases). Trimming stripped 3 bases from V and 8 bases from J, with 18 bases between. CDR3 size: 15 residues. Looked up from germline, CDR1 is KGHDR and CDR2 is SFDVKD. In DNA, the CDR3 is TGTGCCACCAGTGATCCCAGGGCGGTCTATGGGGGCTACACCTTC. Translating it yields CATSDPRAVYGGYTF.

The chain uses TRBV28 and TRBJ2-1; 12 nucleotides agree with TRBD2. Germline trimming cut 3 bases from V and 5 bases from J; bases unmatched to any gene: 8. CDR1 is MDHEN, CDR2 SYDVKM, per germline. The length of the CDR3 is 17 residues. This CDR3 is CASSLETSGSPDNEQFF. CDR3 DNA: TGTGCCAGCAGTTTGGAGACTAGCGGGAGCCCCGACAATGAGCAGTTCTTC.

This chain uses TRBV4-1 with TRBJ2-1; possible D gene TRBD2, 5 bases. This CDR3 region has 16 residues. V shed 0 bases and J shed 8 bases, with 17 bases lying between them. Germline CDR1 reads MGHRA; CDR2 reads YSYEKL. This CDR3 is CASSQDGSPYRDEQFF. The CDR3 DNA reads TGCGCCAGCAGCCAAGATGGGAGCCCGTACCGGGATGAGCAGTTCTTC.

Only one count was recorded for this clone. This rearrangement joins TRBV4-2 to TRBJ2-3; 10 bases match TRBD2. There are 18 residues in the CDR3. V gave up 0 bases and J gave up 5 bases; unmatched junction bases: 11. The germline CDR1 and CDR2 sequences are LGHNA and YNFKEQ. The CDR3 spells CASSQDPSGSVGLDTQYF. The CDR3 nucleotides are TGTGCCAGCAGCCAAGATCCTAGCGGGAGTGTGGGTTTAGATACGCAGTATTTT.

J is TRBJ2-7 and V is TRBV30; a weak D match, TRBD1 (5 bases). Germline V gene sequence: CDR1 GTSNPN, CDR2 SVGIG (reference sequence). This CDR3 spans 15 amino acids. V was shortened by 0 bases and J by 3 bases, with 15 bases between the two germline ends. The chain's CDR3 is CAWSVGVGYNYEQYF. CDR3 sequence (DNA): TGTGCCTGGAGTGTAGGGGTTGGGTACAACTACGAGCAGTACTTC.

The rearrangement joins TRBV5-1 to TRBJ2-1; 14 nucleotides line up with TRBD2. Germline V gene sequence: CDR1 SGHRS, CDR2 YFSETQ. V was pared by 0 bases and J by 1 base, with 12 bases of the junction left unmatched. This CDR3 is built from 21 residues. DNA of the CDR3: TGCGCCAGCAGCTTGGTTTATACAGGGACTAGCGGGAGAGGATCCTACAATGAGCAGTTCTTC. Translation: CASSLVYTGTSGRGSYNEQFF.

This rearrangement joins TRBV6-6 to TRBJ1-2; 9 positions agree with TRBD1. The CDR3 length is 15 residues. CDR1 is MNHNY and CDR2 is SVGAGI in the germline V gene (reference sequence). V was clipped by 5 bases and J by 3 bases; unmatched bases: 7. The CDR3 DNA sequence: TGTGCCAGCAGTGGCGGACAGGGGACTTACTATGGCTACACCTTC. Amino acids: CASSGGQGTYYGYTF.

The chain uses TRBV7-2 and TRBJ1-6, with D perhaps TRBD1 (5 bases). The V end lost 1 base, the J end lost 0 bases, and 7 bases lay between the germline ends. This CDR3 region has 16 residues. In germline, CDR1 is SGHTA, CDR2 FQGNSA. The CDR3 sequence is CASSLVGGSYNSPLHF. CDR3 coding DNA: TGTGCCAGCAGCTTAGTGGGGGGCTCCTATAATTCACCCCTCCACTTT.

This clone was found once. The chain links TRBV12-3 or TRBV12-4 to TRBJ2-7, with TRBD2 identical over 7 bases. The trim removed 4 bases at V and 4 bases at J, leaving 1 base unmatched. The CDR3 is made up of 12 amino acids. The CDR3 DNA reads TGTGCCAGCAGTTGGGGGGGGTACGAGCAGTACTTC. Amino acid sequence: CASSWGGYEQYF.